Listed here is a single TCR beta chain. The antigen is not known. This sample was taken from a study of radiotherapy plus CTLA-4 blockade in lung cancer. Study-wide context: Objective responses emerged in 15% to 20% of patients, and around 29% attained disease control. General observations from the study: Radiotherapy was combined with ipilimumab, and tumor-derived TCR clones then expanded in blood.

Profiled with immunoSEQ multiplex PCR; TCRdb holds only in-frame clones, not every one. The repertoire consists of tens of thousands of clones, with approximately 86% occurring once and the leading ten covering over 0.85%. The study treated chemo-refractory metastatic non-small-cell lung cancer patients with focal radiation plus ipilimumab CTLA-4 blockade. The CDR3 loop spans 15 amino acids. Trimming cost V 3 bases and J 1 base, with 10 bases left between them. Germline CDR1 is LNHDA and CDR2 is SQIVND (reference sequence). The chain is built from TRBV19 and TRBJ1-5; D is ambiguous. This specimen consisted of peripheral blood, obtained from a patient treated with radiotherapy plus ipilimumab. This clonotype was sampled from a human donor with non-small cell lung cancer who had stable disease on radiotherapy plus ipilimumab. DNA for the CDR3: TGTGCCAGTAGTATCACTGGGGTGAGCAATCAGCCCCAGCATTTT. Protein: CASSITGVSNQPQHF.